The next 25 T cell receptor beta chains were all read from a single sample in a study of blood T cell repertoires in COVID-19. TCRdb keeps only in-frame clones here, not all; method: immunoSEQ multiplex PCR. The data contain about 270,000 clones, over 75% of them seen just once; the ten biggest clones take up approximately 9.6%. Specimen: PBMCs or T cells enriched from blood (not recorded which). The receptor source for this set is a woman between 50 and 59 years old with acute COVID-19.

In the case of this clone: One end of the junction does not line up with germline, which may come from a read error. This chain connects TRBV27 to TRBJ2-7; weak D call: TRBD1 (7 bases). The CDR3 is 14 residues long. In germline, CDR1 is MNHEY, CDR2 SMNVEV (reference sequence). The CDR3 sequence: CASSGGGGPESWDF. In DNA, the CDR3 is TGTGCCAGCAGCGGAGGAGGGGGCCCAGAGAGTTGGGACTTC.

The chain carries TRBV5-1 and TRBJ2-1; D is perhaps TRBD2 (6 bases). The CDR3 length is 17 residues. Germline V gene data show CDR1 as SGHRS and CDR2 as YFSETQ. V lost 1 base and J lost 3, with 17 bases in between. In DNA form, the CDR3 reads TGCGCCAGCAGCTTGTTACTAGCAAGTTCGGGCTACAATGAGCAGTTCTTC. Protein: CASSLLLASSGYNEQFF.

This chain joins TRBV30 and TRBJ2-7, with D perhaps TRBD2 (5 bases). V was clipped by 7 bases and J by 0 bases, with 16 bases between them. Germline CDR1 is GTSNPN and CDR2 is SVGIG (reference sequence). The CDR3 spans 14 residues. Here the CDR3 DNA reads TGTGCCTTTAAACCGGGATTAAGCTCCTACGAGCAGTACTTC. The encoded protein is CAFKPGLSSYEQYF. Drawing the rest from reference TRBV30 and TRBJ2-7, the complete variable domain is SQTIHQWPATLVQPVGSPLSLECTVEGTSNPNLYWYRQAAGRGLQLLFYSVGIGQISSEVPQNLSASRPQDRQFILSSKKLLLSDSGFYLCAFKPGLSSYEQYFGPGTRLTVT.

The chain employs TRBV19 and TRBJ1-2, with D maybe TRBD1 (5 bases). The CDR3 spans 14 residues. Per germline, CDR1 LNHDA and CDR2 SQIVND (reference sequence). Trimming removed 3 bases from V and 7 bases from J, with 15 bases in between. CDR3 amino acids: CASSMNGREAGYTF. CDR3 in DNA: TGTGCCAGTAGTATGAACGGCAGGGAGGCTGGCTACACCTTC.

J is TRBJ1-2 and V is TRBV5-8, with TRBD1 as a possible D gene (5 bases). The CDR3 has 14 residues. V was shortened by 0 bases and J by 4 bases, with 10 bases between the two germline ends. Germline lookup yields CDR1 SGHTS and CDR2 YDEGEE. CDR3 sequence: CASSLARGVYGYTF. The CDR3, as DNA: TGTGCCAGCAGCTTGGCACGGGGGGTCTATGGCTACACCTTC.

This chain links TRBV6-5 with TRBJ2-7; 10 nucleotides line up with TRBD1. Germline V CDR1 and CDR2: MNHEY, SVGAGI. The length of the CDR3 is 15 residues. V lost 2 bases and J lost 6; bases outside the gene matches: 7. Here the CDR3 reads CASSYTGDRGGEQYF. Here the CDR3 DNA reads TGTGCCAGCAGTTACACGGGGGACAGGGGAGGCGAGCAGTACTTC.

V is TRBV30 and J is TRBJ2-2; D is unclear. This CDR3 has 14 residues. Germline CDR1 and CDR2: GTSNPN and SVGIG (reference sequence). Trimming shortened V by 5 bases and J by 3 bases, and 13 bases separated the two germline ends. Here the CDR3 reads CAWQRVGYTGELFF. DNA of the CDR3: TGTGCCTGGCAGCGCGTCGGGTACACCGGGGAGCTGTTTTTT.

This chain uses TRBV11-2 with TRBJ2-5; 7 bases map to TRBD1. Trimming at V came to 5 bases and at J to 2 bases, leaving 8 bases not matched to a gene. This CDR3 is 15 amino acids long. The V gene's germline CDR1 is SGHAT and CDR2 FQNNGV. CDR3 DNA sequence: TGTGCCAGCAGCGAGACAGGGCACGGACAAGAGACCCAGTACTTC. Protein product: CASSETGHGQETQYF. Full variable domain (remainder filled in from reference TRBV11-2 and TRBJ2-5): EAGVAQSPRYKIIEKRQSVAFWCNPISGHATLYWYQQILGQGPKLLIQFQNNGVVDDSQLPKDRFSAERLKGVDSTLKIQPAKLEDSAVYLCASSETGHGQETQYFGPGTRLLVL.

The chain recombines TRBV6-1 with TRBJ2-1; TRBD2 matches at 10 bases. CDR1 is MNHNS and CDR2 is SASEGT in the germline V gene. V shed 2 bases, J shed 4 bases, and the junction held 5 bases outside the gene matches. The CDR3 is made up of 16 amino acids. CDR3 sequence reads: CASSERLAGYYNEQFF. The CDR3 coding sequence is TGTGCCAGCAGTGAACGACTAGCGGGTTATTACAATGAGCAGTTCTTC.

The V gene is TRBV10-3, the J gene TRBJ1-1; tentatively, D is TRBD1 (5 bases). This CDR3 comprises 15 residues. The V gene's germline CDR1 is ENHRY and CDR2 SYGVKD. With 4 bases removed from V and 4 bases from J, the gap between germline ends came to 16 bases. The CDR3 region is CAISVGQTGGTEAFF. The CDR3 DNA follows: TGTGCCATCAGTGTAGGCCAGACGGGGGGCACTGAAGCTTTCTTT.

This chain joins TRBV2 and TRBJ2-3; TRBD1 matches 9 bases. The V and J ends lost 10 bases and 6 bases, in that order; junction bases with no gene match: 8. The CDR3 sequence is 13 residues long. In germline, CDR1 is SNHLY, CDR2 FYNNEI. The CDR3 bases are TGTGCCACTGGAACAGGGGGCTCGGATACGCAGTATTTT. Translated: CATGTGGSDTQYF.

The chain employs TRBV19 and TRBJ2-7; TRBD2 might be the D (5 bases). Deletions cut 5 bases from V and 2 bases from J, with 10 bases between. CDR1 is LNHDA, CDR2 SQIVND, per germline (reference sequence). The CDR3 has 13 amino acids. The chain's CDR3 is CASSEPRAYEQYF. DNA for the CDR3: TGTGCCAGTAGTGAGCCGCGGGCCTACGAGCAGTACTTC.

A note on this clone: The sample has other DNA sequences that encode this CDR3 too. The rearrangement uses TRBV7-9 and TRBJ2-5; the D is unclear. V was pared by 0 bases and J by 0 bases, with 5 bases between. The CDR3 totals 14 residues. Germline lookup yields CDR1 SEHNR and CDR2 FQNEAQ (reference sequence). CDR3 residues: CASSLAEYQETQYF. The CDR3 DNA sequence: TGTGCCAGCAGCTTAGCTGAGTACCAAGAGACCCAGTACTTC.

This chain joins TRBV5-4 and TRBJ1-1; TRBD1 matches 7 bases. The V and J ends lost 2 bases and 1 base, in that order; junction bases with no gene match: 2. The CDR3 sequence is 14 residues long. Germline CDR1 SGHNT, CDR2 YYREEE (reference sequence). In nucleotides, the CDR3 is TGTGCCAGCAGCTTAAGGGACAGGAACACTGAAGCTTTCTTT. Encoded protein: CASSLRDRNTEAFF. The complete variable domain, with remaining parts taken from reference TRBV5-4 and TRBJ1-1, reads ETGVTQSPTHLIKTRGQQVTLRCSSQSGHNTVSWYQQALGQGPQFIFQYYREEENGRGNFPPRFSGLQFPNYSSELNVNALELDDSALYLCASSLRDRNTEAFFGQGTRLTVV.

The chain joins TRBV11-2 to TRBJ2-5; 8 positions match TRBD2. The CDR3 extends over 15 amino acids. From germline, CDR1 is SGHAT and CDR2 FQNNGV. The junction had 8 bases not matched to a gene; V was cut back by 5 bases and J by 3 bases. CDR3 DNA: TGTGCCAGCAGCCCCGGTGTGCGGGGGGAAGAGACCCAGTACTTC. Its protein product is CASSPGVRGEETQYF. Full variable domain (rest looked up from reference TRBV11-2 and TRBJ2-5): EAGVAQSPRYKIIEKRQSVAFWCNPISGHATLYWYQQILGQGPKLLIQFQNNGVVDDSQLPKDRFSAERLKGVDSTLKIQPAKLEDSAVYLCASSPGVRGEETQYFGPGTRLLVL.

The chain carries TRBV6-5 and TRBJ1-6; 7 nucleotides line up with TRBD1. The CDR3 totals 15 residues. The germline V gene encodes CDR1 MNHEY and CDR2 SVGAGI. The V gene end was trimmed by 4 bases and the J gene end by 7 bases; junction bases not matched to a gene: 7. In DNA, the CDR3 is TGTGCCAGCAGTTCAATTACAGGGGCCAATTCACCCCTCCACTTT. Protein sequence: CASSSITGANSPLHF.

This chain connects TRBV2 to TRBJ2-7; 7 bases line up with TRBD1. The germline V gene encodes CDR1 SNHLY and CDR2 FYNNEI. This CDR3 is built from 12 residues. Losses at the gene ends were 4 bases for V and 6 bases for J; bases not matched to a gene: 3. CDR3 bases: TGTGCCAGCAGTGCCGGACAGGCCGAGCAGTACTTC. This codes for CASSAGQAEQYF.

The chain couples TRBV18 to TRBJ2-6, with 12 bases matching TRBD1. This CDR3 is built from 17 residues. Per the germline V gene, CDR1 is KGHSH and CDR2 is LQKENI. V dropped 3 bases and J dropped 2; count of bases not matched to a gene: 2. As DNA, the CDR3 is TGTGCCAGCTCACCCGGGACAGGGGGCGCTGGGGCCAACGTCCTGACTTTC. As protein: CASSPGTGGAGANVLTF.

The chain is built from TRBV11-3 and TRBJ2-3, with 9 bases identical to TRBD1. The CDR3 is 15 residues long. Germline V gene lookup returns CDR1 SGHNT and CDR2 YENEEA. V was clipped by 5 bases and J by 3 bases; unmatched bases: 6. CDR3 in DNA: TGTGCCAGCAGCCTTCGACAGGGGGATACAGATACGCAGTATTTT. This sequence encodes CASSLRQGDTDTQYF.

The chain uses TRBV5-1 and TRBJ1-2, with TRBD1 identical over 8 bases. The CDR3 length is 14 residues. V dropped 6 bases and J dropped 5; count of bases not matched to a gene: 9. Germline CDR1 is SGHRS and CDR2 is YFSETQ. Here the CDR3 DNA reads TGCGCCAGCACCGAGACAGGGGTCGGATATGGCTACACCTTC. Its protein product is CASTETGVGYGYTF.

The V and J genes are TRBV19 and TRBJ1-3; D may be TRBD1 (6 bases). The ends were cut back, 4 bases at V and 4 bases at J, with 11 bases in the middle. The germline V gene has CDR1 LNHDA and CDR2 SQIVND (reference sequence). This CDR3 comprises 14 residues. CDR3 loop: CASSKGQRGNTIYF. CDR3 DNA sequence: TGTGCCAGTAGTAAAGGACAGAGGGGAAACACCATATATTTT. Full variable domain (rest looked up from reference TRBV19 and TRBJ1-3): DGGITQSPKYLFRKEGQNVTLSCEQNLNHDAMYWYRQDPGQGLRLIYYSQIVNDFQKGDIAEGYSVSREKKESFPLTVTSAQKNPTAFYLCASSKGQRGNTIYFGEGSWLTVV.

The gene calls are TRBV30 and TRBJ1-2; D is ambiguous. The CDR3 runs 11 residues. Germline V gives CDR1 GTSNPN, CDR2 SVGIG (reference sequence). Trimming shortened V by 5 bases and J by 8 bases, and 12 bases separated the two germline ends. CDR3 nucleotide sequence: TGTGCCTGGTGGAGAGGGCGCGGCTACACCTTC. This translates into CAWWRGRGYTF.

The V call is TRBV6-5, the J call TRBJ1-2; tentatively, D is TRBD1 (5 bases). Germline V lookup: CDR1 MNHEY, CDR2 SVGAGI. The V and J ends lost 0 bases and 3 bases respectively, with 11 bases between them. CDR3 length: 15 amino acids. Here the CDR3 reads CASSYSTQGYYGYTF. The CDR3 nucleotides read TGTGCCAGCAGTTACTCGACTCAGGGTTACTATGGCTACACCTTC.

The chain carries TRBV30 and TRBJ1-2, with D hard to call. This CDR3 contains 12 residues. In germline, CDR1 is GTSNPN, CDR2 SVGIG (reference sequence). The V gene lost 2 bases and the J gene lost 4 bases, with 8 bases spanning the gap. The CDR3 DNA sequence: TGTGCCTGGAGTCCAGGTTCCTATGGCTACACCTTC. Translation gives CAWSPGSYGYTF. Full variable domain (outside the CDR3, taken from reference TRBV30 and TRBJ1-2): SQTIHQWPATLVQPVGSPLSLECTVEGTSNPNLYWYRQAAGRGLQLLFYSVGIGQISSEVPQNLSASRPQDRQFILSSKKLLLSDSGFYLCAWSPGSYGYTFGSGTRLTVV.

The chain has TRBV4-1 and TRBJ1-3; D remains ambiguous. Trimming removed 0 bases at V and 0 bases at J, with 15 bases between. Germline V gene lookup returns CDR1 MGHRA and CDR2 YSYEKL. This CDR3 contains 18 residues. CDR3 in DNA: TGCGCCAGCAGCCAAGATGGAGACGCCGCAAGCTCTGGAAACACCATATATTTT. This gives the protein CASSQDGDAASSGNTIYF.